This is a list of T cell receptor beta chains from one sample in a study of a mutant IDH1 vaccine in newly diagnosed glioma. Their cognate antigens are unknown. The data were produced by immunoSEQ multiplex PCR, yet TCRdb's version contains in-frame clones alone and is incomplete. The sample yields about 60,000 clones, about 80% seen once. This specimen was PBMCs, taken from a glioma patient whose treatment included an IDH1 peptide vaccine. Source of these receptors: a woman between 50 and 59 years old with glioma. CDR3s include the opening cysteine and the closing phenylalanine or tryptophan. The order of the fields is J gene, D gene, clone size, V gene, CDR3 DNA, CDR3 protein. The D gene is left open where the match is weak. Size is omitted from some rows. Given values are once, few, many or a class for expanded clones.

TRBJ2-7 . . TRBV27 TGTGCCAGCAGCCTCCAGGGGGGACGCGAGCAGTACTTC CASSLQGGREQYF
TRBJ2-3 TRBD1 . TRBV4-1 TGCGCCAGCAGTCCAGGGGGCCGCACAGATACGCAGTATTTT CASSPGGRTDTQYF
TRBJ2-2 TRBD1 . TRBV27 TGTGCCAGCAGTCCAAGGACAGGGGGCACCGGGGAGCTGTTTTTT CASSPRTGGTGELFF
TRBJ1-6 . . TRBV2 TGTGCCAGCAGTGAAGAGGCGGGGGGCGTGGCACCCCTCCACTTT CASSEEAGGVAPLHF
TRBJ1-1 . few TRBV30 TGTGCCTGGAGTGGCGGAATGAACACTGAAGCTTTCTTT CAWSGGMNTEAFF
TRBJ1-5 . . TRBV21-1 TGTGCCAGCAGCAAAGATGGCAGGGGTTTTAGTATTCAGCCCCAGCATTTT CASSKDGRGFSIQPQHF
TRBJ1-6 . . TRBV27 TGTGCCAGCAGTTTATTATTGAGCTCCTATAATTCACCCCTCCACTTT CASSLLLSSYNSPLHF
TRBJ2-2 TRBD1 . TRBV9 TGTGCCAGCACTAGGGGGCTGACCGGGGAGCTGTTTTTT CASTRGLTGELFF
TRBJ2-1 . . TRBV9 TGTGCCAGCAGCGTAGTGGCCGGGGGGCTGAATGAGCAGTTCTTC CASSVVAGGLNEQFF
TRBJ1-4 TRBD1 few TRBV15 TGTGCCACCAGCAGAGAATCAGGGGGTAATGGTAATGAAAAACTGTTTTTT CATSRESGGNGNEKLFF
TRBJ2-5 . . TRBV5-4 TGTGCCAGCAGCCCCACTCGGAGGGAGACCCAGTACTTC CASSPTRRETQYF
TRBJ2-3 . . TRBV4-1 TGCGCCAGCAGCCAACGACAGACTAGCACAGATACGCAGTATTTT CASSQRQTSTDTQYF
TRBJ1-2 TRBD1 . TRBV7-9 TGTGCCAGCAGGACAGGGGCCGGGGACTATGGCTACACCTTC CASRTGAGDYGYTF
TRBJ1-1 . few TRBV7-9 TGTGCCAGCAGCCTCACTACAGGGAACACTGAAGCTTTCTTT CASSLTTGNTEAFF
TRBJ1-3 . . TRBV5-4 TGTGCCAGCAGCTTTTACACGGGTAGTACGGGAAACACCATATATTTT CASSFYTGSTGNTIYF
TRBJ2-1 . . TRBV4-2 TGTGCCAGCAGCCAAGTCTCGGCACAAACCTACAATGAGCAGTTCTTC CASSQVSAQTYNEQFF
TRBJ2-3 TRBD2 . TRBV5-1 TGCGCCAGCAATGGCGGGGGGGCTAACACAGATACGCAGTATTTT CASNGGGANTDTQYF
TRBJ2-7 TRBD2 once TRBV7-9 TGTGCCAGCAGCTTGGGGCCAGCGGGGGGCCTCACCCTCCGGGAGCAGTACTTC CASSLGPAGGLTLREQYF
TRBJ1-2 . . TRBV14 TGTGCCAGCAGCCGTAACCCCGTCGATGGCTACACCTTC CASSRNPVDGYTF
TRBJ1-2 TRBD1 . TRBV7-2 TGTGCCAGCAGCTTTGACAGGGTGGGAGGCTACACCTTC CASSFDRVGGYTF
TRBJ1-2 . . TRBV6-1 TGTGCCAGCAGTGAATTTTTCCAGAGTGGCAACTATGGCTACACCTTC CASSEFFQSGNYGYTF
TRBJ2-7 TRBD1 . TRBV25-1 TGTGCCAGCAGCTGGGGACAGGGGGCCGGGGAGCAGTACTTC CASSWGQGAGEQYF
TRBJ2-1 TRBD2 . TRBV7-8 TGTGCCAGCAGCTTAGCACAGTGGACTAGCGGGGGAGAGCAGTTCTTC CASSLAQWTSGGEQFF
TRBJ2-3 TRBD2 . TRBV19 TGTGCCAGTAGTACGCCAACTAGCGGGGGGAACACAGATACGCAGTATTTT CASSTPTSGGNTDTQYF
TRBJ2-5 . . TRBV9 TGTGCCAGCAGCGATATGGATAGGGGGGGACAAGAGACCCAGTACTTC CASSDMDRGGQETQYF
TRBJ2-5 . . TRBV5-4 TGTGCCATGGGGGTCCAAGAGACCCAGTACTTC CAMGVQETQYF
TRBJ1-5 . few TRBV5-5 TGTGCCAGCAGCTTGAGCAATCAGCCCCAGCATTTT CASSLSNQPQHF
TRBJ1-1 . . TRBV5-6 TGTGCCAGCCAAATGGGGGTGAGTTTGGGGCTGAACACTGAAGCTTTCTTT CASQMGVSLGLNTEAFF
TRBJ2-7 . . TRBV7-2 TGTGCCAGCAGCTTAGCGCCAATCTACGAGCAGTACTTC CASSLAPIYEQYF
TRBJ1-4 . . TRBV10-3 TGTGCCATCAGTGACCCGGCCAGGACAGATGAAAAACTGTTTTTT CAISDPARTDEKLFF
TRBJ1-1 . . TRBV6-5 TGTGCCAGCAGGTACAGGGTAGATACCACTGAAGCTTTCTTT CASRYRVDTTEAFF